This T cell receptor (beta chain) comes out of a study of Ad26.COV2.S vaccination and SARS-CoV-2 variants. Overall study context: In the study, Ad26.COV2.S was injected intramuscularly once, or twice 56 days apart.

The CDR3 covers 14 residues. Germline V CDR1 and CDR2: LGHDT, YNNKEL (reference sequence). The V and J ends lost 4 bases and 10 bases, in that order; junction bases with no gene match: 9. Study-wide findings and caveats: For non-spike TCRs, breadth in vaccine recipients resembled that in placebo recipients. Vaccinees showed greater spike-specific TCR breadth than placebo recipients.

Clones were read by immunoSEQ multiplex PCR, and TCRdb kept only the in-frame ones, dropping some. The sample has over 400,000 clones, 92% seen once. Treatment indicated: some 19 received Ad26.COV2.S at low or high dose, single or two shots; several received placebo; per-sample allocation not given. Day 63 after the first vaccine or placebo injection was the time point for sampling. This adult donor, from Boston, was 18-55 years old. A word on this clone: As yet, its antigen is unknown.

Specimen: peripheral blood, collected in a trial of Ad26.COV2.S vaccine versus placebo. This TCR derives from a person aged 18-65 years who received the Ad26.COV2.S COVID-19 vaccine or a placebo. The chain combines TRBV3-1 (or the pseudogene TRBV3-2) with TRBJ2-1; 8 nucleotides match TRBD2. The DNA of the CDR3 is TGTGCCAGCAGCCCCTACTTAACTAGCGGAGAGCAGTTCTTC. It specifies CASSPYLTSGEQFF.